One TCR beta chain is described in this entry. Per the original data handling: Estimation of nucleated cell counts was performed using reference gene primer amplification. Using immunoSEQ multiplex PCR, the repertoire was profiled, and TCRdb retains in-frame clones only, with some absent. The V and J calls and clone size come from that table; D and trimming were worked out from the DNA. This table has 120,000 or so clones, 65% to 90% appearing once. The data derive from a study of blood T cell repertoires in COVID-19. On the study more broadly: Acute and convalescent COVID-19 samples came from the United States, Italy and Spain. T cells, B-cell-depleted T cells, or PBMCs provided the cDNA or gDNA that served as material.

Trimming cost V 3 bases and J 4 bases, with 17 bases left between them. Germline V gene lookup returns CDR1 KGHDR and CDR2 SFDVKD. The CDR3 length is 16 residues. The chain joins TRBV24-1 to TRBJ1-1; maybe TRBD1 (6 bases). The sequence derives from a man older than 75 with active or convalescent COVID-19. Sequencing was carried out using peripheral blood. The CDR3: CATSDSRGAWGTEAFF. The CDR3 DNA reads as TGTGCCACCAGTGATAGCAGGGGCGCGTGGGGCACTGAAGCTTTCTTT.